The 9 T cell receptor beta chains in this list originate from one sample, sequenced in a study of blood T cell repertoires in COVID-19. Repertoires were generated with immunoSEQ multiplex PCR, while TCRdb's copy carries only in-frame clones and drops some. The sample yields about 260,000 clones, around four fifths seen once. Sequenced sample: peripheral blood. These receptors were obtained from a man in his sixties who had recovered from COVID-19.

This clone came up a few times. V gene TRBV18 combines with J gene TRBJ1-6; TRBD1 agrees at 8 bases. The CDR3 consists of 14 residues. Germline V gene lookup returns CDR1 KGHSH and CDR2 LQKENI. V dropped 4 bases and J dropped 6; count of bases not matched to a gene: 2. Here the CDR3 DNA reads TGTGCCAGCTCACGGGACAGGTTTAATTCACCCCTCCACTTT. This gives the protein CASSRDRFNSPLHF.

The V gene is TRBV27, the J gene TRBJ1-1, with D perhaps TRBD1 (6 bases). CDR3 length: 13 amino acids. Germline values: CDR1 MNHEY, CDR2 SMNVEV (reference sequence). Trimming cost V 6 bases and J 0 bases, with 8 bases left between them. The CDR3 is CASRGAVNTEAFF. The DNA for the CDR3 is TGTGCCAGCAGGGGGGCGGTGAACACTGAAGCTTTCTTT.

The V and J genes are TRBV28 and TRBJ2-3; a weak D match, TRBD2 (6 bases). CDR1 and CDR2 (germline): MDHEN, SYDVKM. Trimming left V 8 bases short and J 1 base short, with 13 bases between. The CDR3 loop spans 14 amino acids. CDR3 residues: CASGRLGGTDTQYF. The CDR3 nucleotides read TGTGCCAGCGGCCGACTAGGAGGCACAGATACGCAGTATTTT.

The chain employs TRBV9 and TRBJ2-5; 7 nucleotides line up with TRBD2. The ends lost 3 bases at V and 2 bases at J; junction bases unmatched: 7. The CDR3 has 15 residues. Germline CDR1 and CDR2: SGDLS and YYNGEE. The CDR3 protein is CASSALRGVQETQYF. CDR3 bases: TGTGCCAGCAGCGCGCTCCGGGGGGTTCAAGAGACCCAGTACTTC.

The chain couples TRBV5-1 to TRBJ1-6, with D perhaps matching TRBD1 (6 bases). The CDR3 covers 14 residues. V lost 0 bases, J lost 7 bases, and 8 bases lay in between. The germline gives CDR1 SGHRS, CDR2 YFSETQ. CDR3 region: CASSLVQGNSPLHF. CDR3 sequence (DNA): TGCGCCAGCAGCTTGGTACAGGGAAATTCACCCCTCCACTTT.

V usage is TRBV6-5 and J usage is TRBJ1-2; D gene ambiguous. The CDR3 covers 13 residues. Trimming left V 6 bases short and J 6 bases short, with 14 bases between. Looked up from germline, CDR1 is MNHEY and CDR2 is SVGAGI. This CDR3 reads CASRVTGRDGYTF. The CDR3 DNA reads as TGTGCCAGCAGAGTGACCGGGAGGGATGGCTACACCTTC.

This chain uses TRBV2 with TRBJ2-5; D unresolved. The germline V gene has CDR1 SNHLY and CDR2 FYNNEI. V was pared by 3 bases and J by 4 bases, with 9 bases between. There are 13 residues in the CDR3. The CDR3 region is CASSESVRETQYF. The CDR3, as DNA: TGTGCCAGCAGTGAGAGCGTAAGAGAGACCCAGTACTTC.

The rearrangement links TRBV5-1 to TRBJ1-1, with 8 bases lining up with TRBD1. Germline V gene lookup returns CDR1 SGHRS and CDR2 YFSETQ. V lost 0 bases to trimming and J lost 2 bases; unmatched junction nucleotides: 15. This CDR3 comprises 19 residues. CDR3 loop: CASSLVPAGAGGPNTEAFF. DNA for the CDR3: TGCGCCAGCAGCTTGGTCCCCGCCGGGGCAGGGGGCCCAAACACTGAAGCTTTCTTT.

The V and J genes are TRBV28 and TRBJ2-6; D gene unclear. The V end lost 11 bases, the J end lost 0 bases, and 14 bases lay between the germline ends. This CDR3 region has 15 residues. CDR1 and CDR2 from the germline V gene are MDHEN and SYDVKM. The CDR3 coding sequence is TGTGCCGGCCAAAGTCCCAGCTCTGGGGCCAACGTCCTGACTTTC. Amino acids: CAGQSPSSGANVLTF. Combining the CDR3 with reference TRBV28 and TRBJ2-6 gives the whole variable domain DVKVTQSSRYLVKRTGEKVFLECVQDMDHENMFWYRQDPGLGLRLIYFSYDVKMKEKGDIPEGYSVSREKKERFSLILESASTNQTSMYLCAGQSPSSGANVLTFGAGSRLTVL.